This is a list of T cell receptor beta chains from one sample in a study of vaccination and CD4 T cells after COVID-19. Each CDR3 protein gets one entry after TCRdb re-called the PCR reads with MiXCR. The sample includes around 30,000 distinct CDR3 sequences, 36% of them seen just once. These receptors' targets are unknown. The starting material was CD4+ T cells from blood, cultured in vitro, obtained about 7 months after SARS-CoV-2 vaccination. The source is a human donor who had recovered from COVID-19. The CDR3 runs from the conserved cysteine through the conserved F or W. D genes are given only for firm matches. Clone size, where shown, is once, few, many, or a class for clones that have expanded.

TRBV21-1	.	TRBJ2-3	.	TGTGCCACCAGCAGAAAAGAGACCGGGACAGGGAGAGATACGCAGTATTTT	CATSRKETGTGRDTQYF
TRBV7-8	.	TRBJ1-2	.	TGTGCCAGCAGCTTCGGAGGGAACTATGGCTACACCTTC	CASSFGGNYGYTF
TRBV2	.	TRBJ2-7	TRBD1	TGTGCCAGCAGTTCGGACAGGGACTCCTACGAGCAGTACTTC	CASSSDRDSYEQYF
TRBV2	.	TRBJ1-6	.	TGTGCCAGTACGGACAGCAACGCGTCACCCCTCCACTTT	CASTDSNASPLHF
TRBV6-1	few	TRBJ2-3	TRBD1	TGTGCCAGCAGGGGGACAGGAGCAGATACGCAGTATTTT	CASRGTGADTQYF
TRBV7-8	few	TRBJ2-3	.	TGTGCCAGCAGCCCAACAGGGAGGGGGGCTGCTAGCACAGATACGCAGTATTTT	CASSPTGRGAASTDTQYF
TRBV6-1	.	TRBJ2-3	.	TGTGCCAGCAGAAGGTGGGAAGGCTCGGGAGATACGCAGTATTTT	CASRRWEGSGDTQYF
TRBV28	.	TRBJ2-5	TRBD1	TGTGCCAGCAGTTCCCTCCGGACAGGGGGCCAAGAGACCCAGTACTTC	CASSSLRTGGQETQYF
TRBV20-1	.	TRBJ2-1	.	TGCAGTGAAGGAGGTCGCAATGAGCAGTTCTTC	CSEGGRNEQFF
TRBV28	.	TRBJ2-3	.	TGTGCCAGCAGTTATAGGGGCTCGGGCACAGATACGCAGTATTTT	CASSYRGSGTDTQYF
TRBV18	.	TRBJ2-3	.	TGTGCCAGCTCACCGACGCTCTCCGCGGATACGCAGTATTTT	CASSPTLSADTQYF